A selection of T cell receptor beta chains follows, all from one sample in a study of blood T cell repertoires in COVID-19. Sequencing was performed with immunoSEQ multiplex PCR; in TCRdb, only in-frame clones are kept and a portion is missing. The sample comprises around 450,000 clones, roughly 85% of which are singletons, and about 2% rests with the top ten. Source material: PBMCs or T cells enriched from blood (not recorded which). These receptors came from a woman aged 18-35 years with acute COVID-19. Both conserved end residues are part of each CDR3.

CDR3 protein | J gene | V gene
CASSLSLAGRGEQYF | TRBJ2-7 | TRBV28
CASSGAGLRYSNQPQHF | TRBJ1-5 | TRBV2
CASGLGEIYNEQFF | TRBJ2-1 | TRBV12-5
CASSLLQGNDYTF | TRBJ1-2 | TRBV5-8
CASSLANYSYYGYTF | TRBJ1-2 | TRBV7-9
CASSVDRVEQPQHF | TRBJ1-5 | TRBV7-2
CAWSHRYGYTF | TRBJ1-2 | TRBV30
CSIPGIPEAFF | TRBJ1-1 | TRBV20-1
CATRTGAQGRKWYF | TRBJ2-7 | TRBV15
CASSDSYRAQPQHF | TRBJ1-5 | TRBV6-1
CASSELASGGRLYEQYF | TRBJ2-7 | TRBV6-1
CASSLKDTGLPGYEQYF | TRBJ2-7 | TRBV14
CAAWSFAEAFF | TRBJ1-1 | TRBV19
CASSQVAGGEENIQYF | TRBJ2-4 | TRBV4-2
CATSRDRFSGNTIYF | TRBJ1-3 | TRBV15
CAWKLYSGEQYF | TRBJ2-7 | TRBV30
CASTDETGRREKLFF | TRBJ1-4 | TRBV10-2
CASSLSTGFTGELFF | TRBJ2-2 | TRBV27
CASSPQGDSYGYTF | TRBJ1-2 | TRBV18
CASSPDRGLAGGPYEQYF | TRBJ2-7 | TRBV4-3
CASSTRSGELFF | TRBJ2-2 | TRBV18
CASSLRSNSNTEAFF | TRBJ1-1 | TRBV27
CASSQGGNNEQFF | TRBJ2-1 | TRBV7-3
CASSEHRVKGYEQYF | TRBJ2-7 | TRBV6-1
CASSLEAGFNSPLHF | TRBJ1-6 | TRBV7-9
CASSWGWDRGNEQFF | TRBJ2-1 | TRBV5-4
CASSRNTGELFF | TRBJ2-2 | TRBV27
CASSRLPVMNTEAFF | TRBJ1-1 | TRBV19
CASSQESASGRAFGQFF | TRBJ2-1 | TRBV4-3
CASSLYSSYEQYF | TRBJ2-7 | TRBV7-9
CASSQRRGGETQYF | TRBJ2-5 | TRBV7-8
CASSLGQGSNQPQHF | TRBJ1-5 | TRBV7-9
CASRAGRLNTEAFF | TRBJ1-1 | TRBV2
CARGYYSYEQYF | TRBJ2-7 | TRBV10-3
CASSESGASGNTIYF | TRBJ1-3 | TRBV9
CASDSGHGTDTQYF | TRBJ2-3 | TRBV6-5
CASSLDGGSVEAFF | TRBJ1-1 | TRBV11-3
CASSSGGGGQGAREQYF | TRBJ2-7 | TRBV18
CATSRDSGGGEKLFF | TRBJ1-4 | TRBV15
CASSQDRGNQPQHF | TRBJ1-5 | TRBV4-3
CASSSSGVYEQYF | TRBJ2-7 | TRBV10-1
CASSINGGSFTEAFF | TRBJ1-1 | TRBV19
CASSDPGLAGGSEQFF | TRBJ2-1 | TRBV6-2/TRBV6-3
CASSIERSPLHF | TRBJ1-6 | TRBV19
CASSSSGTGNYGYTF | TRBJ1-2 | TRBV6-5
CASSPSTLAEPEGDTQYF | TRBJ2-3 | TRBV28
CASSFGVEAFF | TRBJ1-1 | TRBV27
CASSPKSGSWNEQYF | TRBJ2-7 | TRBV5-4
CASSPGTLGDEKLFF | TRBJ1-4 | TRBV28
CASSLSGRAGNEQFF | TRBJ2-1 | TRBV4-1
CASRSGNQPQHF | TRBJ1-5 | TRBV19
CASSYRDGYSGDTQYF | TRBJ2-3 | TRBV6-5
CASSVEGEGQPQHF | TRBJ1-5 | TRBV9
CASGYGQLNNYGYTF | TRBJ1-2 | TRBV12-5